Below, 7 T cell receptor beta chains from the same sample are listed, as sequenced in a study. TCRdb re-analysed the 5' RACE reads in MiXCR, keeping a single row per CDR3 protein. The sample consists of about 9,100 distinct CDR3 sequences, around three fifths of them appearing once. Material for sequencing was tumor-infiltrating memory CD4+ T cells sorted from the breast tumor. The sample's subset: memory CD4+ T cells, CD4+CD45RO+CD25-. The receptors originated from a female donor with breast cancer.

The chain links TRBV6-5 to TRBJ2-1, with 10 bases fitting TRBD2. The CDR3 consists of 17 residues. Germline V gene sequence: CDR1 MNHEY, CDR2 SVGAGI. Germline trimming cut 2 bases from V and 3 bases from J; bases unmatched to any gene: 7. CDR3 sequence reads: CASSYVTSGRVYNEQFF. CDR3 coding DNA: TGTGCCAGCAGTTACGTGACGAGCGGGAGGGTCTACAATGAGCAGTTCTTC.

The chain employs TRBV12-3 or TRBV12-4 and TRBJ1-1; 7 bases are shared with TRBD1. J was trimmed by 10 bases and V by 5 bases; bases with no gene match: 10. There are 13 residues in the CDR3. CDR3 protein: CASSVTGIPGAFF. CDR3 DNA sequence: TGTGCCAGCAGTGTGACAGGGATACCTGGAGCTTTCTTT.

The chain has TRBV7-9 and TRBJ2-1; D gene ambiguous. Germline CDR1 is SEHNR and CDR2 is FQNEAQ (reference sequence). The CDR3 contains 13 residues. Trimming stripped 7 bases from V and 6 bases from J, with 13 bases between. The CDR3 bases are TGTGCCAGCACCATTTATGGGCCCAATGAGCAGTTCTTC. It is translated as CASTIYGPNEQFF.

The chain employs TRBV11-2 and TRBJ2-7, with 7 bases matching TRBD2. This CDR3 contains 13 residues. The ends lost 6 bases at V and 7 bases at J; junction bases unmatched: 9. Germline values: CDR1 SGHAT, CDR2 FQNNGV. CDR3 in amino acids: CASRPSGGGEQYV. In nucleotides, the CDR3 is TGTGCCAGCAGGCCGTCGGGGGGTGGGGAGCAGTACGTC.

The rearrangement links TRBV20-1 to TRBJ2-5; weak D call: TRBD1 (7 bases). Trimming shortened V by 2 bases and J by 4 bases, and 11 bases separated the two germline ends. The germline CDR1 and CDR2 sequences are DFQATT and SNEGSKA (reference sequence). This CDR3 is built from 13 residues. CDR3 DNA: TGCAGTGCTAGAAACAGGGGAGGAGAGACCCAGTACTTC. Encoded protein: CSARNRGGETQYF.

This chain connects TRBV30 to TRBJ2-7; 8 bases are shared with TRBD2. Germline CDR1 reads GTSNPN; CDR2 reads SVGIG (reference sequence). The CDR3 length is 11 residues. J lost 3 bases, V lost 5 bases, and 0 bases had no gene match. CDR3 region: CAWAGGYEQYF. CDR3 sequence (DNA): TGTGCCTGGGCGGGGGGCTACGAGCAGTACTTC.

J is TRBJ1-1 and V is TRBV20-1; no firm D call. Trimming shortened V by 0 bases and J by 4 bases, and 9 bases separated the two germline ends. Germline V gene data show CDR1 as DFQATT and CDR2 as SNEGSKA (reference sequence). This CDR3 is 13 amino acids long. The CDR3 protein is CSARDPALTEAFF. The CDR3 region has the DNA TGCAGTGCTAGAGATCCGGCGCTCACTGAAGCTTTCTTT.